The 20 T cell receptor beta chains presented below share a single source sample, sequenced in a study of blood T cells in healthy people across ages. Then a second PCR, running about 6 to 12 cycles, was carried out with a sample-barcoded 5' primer and a J-beta primer mix. TCRdb reprocessed the 5' RACE reads via MiXCR and lists one record per CDR3 protein. The sample consists of roughly 1.5 million distinct CDR3 sequences, roughly two fifths of them appearing once. Sequences were obtained from blood. Receptor source: a woman aged 18-35 years in good health.

A word on this clonotype: The junction departs from germline at one end; a sequencing error may be responsible. The rearrangement uses TRBV12-3 or TRBV12-4 and TRBJ2-3, with TRBD2 matching over 10 bases. The CDR3 loop spans 18 amino acids. The CDR3 DNA follows: TGTGCCGGCAGCATCGGGACTAGCGCATCGTCTAGCACAGATACGCAGTATTTT. It codes for CAGSIGTSASSSTDTQYF.

The chain is built from TRBV7-2 and TRBJ2-5; 7 positions agree with TRBD2. Germline CDR1 SGHTA, CDR2 FQGNSA. The V and J ends lost 5 bases and 2 bases, in that order; junction bases with no gene match: 8. This CDR3 is 15 amino acids long. The chain's CDR3 is CASSPQRGEQETQYF. In DNA, the CDR3 is TGTGCCAGCAGCCCCCAGCGGGGAGAGCAAGAGACCCAGTACTTC.

Only a few counts were recorded for this clonotype. J is TRBJ2-6 and V is TRBV12-5, with D uncertain. Germline V gene sequence: CDR1 LGHNT, CDR2 FRNRAP. Trimming stripped 2 bases from V and 0 bases from J, with 11 bases between. This CDR3 region has 17 residues. The CDR3 sequence: CASGLSLTDSGANVLTF. The CDR3 DNA reads TGTGCTAGTGGTTTGTCACTGACGGACTCTGGGGCCAACGTCCTGACTTTC.

The chain links TRBV20-1 to TRBJ2-1; the match to TRBD2 covers 7 bases. Germline V gene sequence: CDR1 DFQATT, CDR2 SNEGSKA (reference sequence). Trimming removed 6 bases from V and 6 bases from J; junction bases left unmatched: 14. The CDR3 runs 15 residues. The CDR3 protein is CSAARLAPRGNEQFF. The CDR3 nucleotides read TGCAGTGCGGCACGACTAGCACCTCGGGGCAATGAGCAGTTCTTC.

The chain is built from TRBV20-1 and TRBJ2-2; D possibly corresponds to TRBD2 (6 bases). Trimming cost V 8 bases and J 5 bases, with 15 bases left between them. Germline V gene sequence: CDR1 DFQATT, CDR2 SNEGSKA (reference sequence). The CDR3 runs 13 residues. The CDR3 DNA follows: TGCAGTTGGGCCGGGACTGCTACCGGGGAGCTGTTTTTT. It codes for CSWAGTATGELFF.

The chain couples TRBV27 to TRBJ2-1; 10 bases are a match to TRBD2. The germline V gene has CDR1 MNHEY and CDR2 SMNVEV (reference sequence). V was pared by 4 bases and J by 5 bases, with 5 bases of the junction left unmatched. The CDR3 consists of 15 residues. The CDR3 region has the DNA TGTGCCAGCAGTTACTCAGCGGGGGGGCACAATGAGCAGTTCTTC. Encoded protein: CASSYSAGGHNEQFF.

This rearrangement joins TRBV11-2 to TRBJ2-1; D is ambiguous. The J call is doubtful: the DNA matches TRBJ2-7 better. The CDR3 is made up of 15 amino acids. In germline, CDR1 is SGHAT, CDR2 FQNNGV. CDR3 sequence: CASSVSAFLSNEQYF. As DNA, the CDR3 is TGTGCCAGCAGCGTGAGCGCCTTTCTCTCCAATGAGCAGTACTTC.

The V call is TRBV20-1, the J call TRBJ1-1; D possibly corresponds to TRBD1 (5 bases). With 6 bases removed from V and 0 bases from J, the gap between germline ends came to 20 bases. The CDR3 is made up of 16 amino acids. Germline V lookup: CDR1 DFQATT, CDR2 SNEGSKA (reference sequence). CDR3 nucleotide sequence: TGCAGTGCACCGTTAGGGTTGGGGCTTCTGAACACTGAAGCTTTCTTT. Amino acids: CSAPLGLGLLNTEAFF.

The rearrangement links TRBV20-1 to TRBJ2-5; 12 bases are shared with TRBD2. The CDR3 runs to 13 residues. Germline trimming cut 6 bases from V and 11 bases from J; bases unmatched to any gene: 10. CDR1 and CDR2 (germline): DFQATT, SNEGSKA (reference sequence). CDR3 DNA sequence: TGCAGTGCGGACGGACTAGCGGGAAAGGAGCAGTACTTC. Translated: CSADGLAGKEQYF.

V usage is TRBV4-1 and J usage is TRBJ1-2, with D unclear. The CDR3 has 11 amino acids. Germline CDR1 is MGHRA and CDR2 is YSYEKL. The V end lost 8 bases, the J end lost 6 bases, and 10 bases lay between the germline ends. The CDR3 spells CASGSRDGYTF. CDR3 nucleotides: TGCGCCAGCGGGTCCCGGGATGGCTACACCTTC.

The J gene is TRBJ1-2, the V gene TRBV7-2; no firm D call. The CDR3 has 14 residues. Trimming stripped 5 bases from V and 2 bases from J, with 12 bases between. Germline-derived CDR1 and CDR2 are SGHTA and FQGNSA. As DNA, the CDR3 is TGTGCCAGCAGCCCCTCCAGGTACAACTATGGCTACACCTTC. This codes for CASSPSRYNYGYTF.

Of note for this clonotype: The junction differs from germline at one of its ends, possibly a read error. The chain links TRBV27 to TRBJ1-6; D is undetermined. The CDR3 has 12 residues. Germline V CDR1 and CDR2: MNHEY, SMNVEV (reference sequence). The CDR3 DNA is TGTGCCAGCAGTTTCTTAGGTACACCCCCCCACTTT. Translation: CASSFLGTPPHF.

The chain links TRBV10-2 to TRBJ1-1; 7 positions agree with TRBD1. Germline V gene sequence: CDR1 WSHSY, CDR2 SAAADI. This CDR3 has 15 amino acids. Germline trimming cut 0 bases from V and 2 bases from J; bases unmatched to any gene: 3. This chain's CDR3 is CASSESTGLNTEAFF. CDR3 DNA: TGCGCCAGCAGTGAGTCGACAGGGCTAAACACTGAAGCTTTCTTT.

The chain has TRBV4-3 and TRBJ1-5; D is possibly TRBD1 (6 bases). The germline V gene encodes CDR1 LGHNA and CDR2 YSLEER. Trimming removed 0 bases from V and 10 bases from J, with 10 bases in between. CDR3 size: 13 residues. CDR3 sequence: CASSQDGQRPQHF. CDR3 nucleotide sequence: TGCGCCAGCAGCCAAGATGGACAGCGCCCCCAGCATTTT.

The V call is TRBV15, the J call TRBJ1-6; D call uncertain. The length of the CDR3 is 15 residues. Trimming took 0 bases from V and 7 from J, leaving 10 bases between them. The germline CDR1 and CDR2 sequences are LNHNV and YYDKDF (reference sequence). The CDR3 nucleotides read TGTGCCACCAGCAGAGATATTGGACGAAATTCACCCCTCCACTTT. It is translated as CATSRDIGRNSPLHF.

This clonotype was seen a few times. The chain carries TRBV6-2 or TRBV6-3 and TRBJ2-5; D is undetermined. The CDR3 consists of 14 residues. CDR1 MNHEY and CDR2 SVGEGT come from the germline V gene. V lost 2 bases to trimming and J lost 11 bases, with 18 bases between them. For the CDR3, the DNA is TGTGCCAGCAGTTACGGGGTACTCAACAATGAGCAGTACTTC. Its translation: CASSYGVLNNEQYF.

J is TRBJ2-1 and V is TRBV28; 10 bases agree with TRBD2. Germline-derived CDR1 and CDR2 are MDHEN and SYDVKM. The CDR3 sequence is 15 residues long. V lost 11 bases and J lost 2; bases outside the gene matches: 9. The CDR3 loop is CAALGGLATYNEQFF. The CDR3 DNA follows: TGTGCCGCCCTGGGGGGACTAGCGACCTACAATGAGCAGTTCTTC.

This clonotype was recorded a few times. The rearrangement uses TRBV9 and TRBJ2-7; 9 bases align to TRBD1. CDR1 and CDR2 (germline): SGDLS, YYNGEE. V was clipped by 0 bases and J by 2 bases; unmatched bases: 6. The CDR3 spans 16 residues. CDR3 sequence reads: CASSVGRDRVPYEQYF. Written as DNA, the CDR3 is TGTGCCAGCAGCGTAGGTCGGGACAGGGTCCCCTACGAGCAGTACTTC.

The chain carries TRBV5-1 and TRBJ1-5, with D tentatively TRBD1 (5 bases). Per germline, CDR1 SGHRS and CDR2 YFSETQ. The length of the CDR3 is 16 residues. The germline V and J ends were trimmed by 7 bases and 0 bases, with 17 bases remaining between them. The CDR3 bases are TGCGCCAGCCCCCTCGGGGGTGATAATAGCAATCAGCCCCAGCATTTT. The encoded protein is CASPLGGDNSNQPQHF.

This clonotype turned up a few times. The chain employs TRBV7-2 and TRBJ2-7; D assignment may be TRBD1 or TRBD2 (5 bases each). This CDR3 region has 15 residues. V was pared by 3 bases and J by 6 bases, with 18 bases between. In germline, CDR1 is SGHTA, CDR2 FQGNSA. CDR3: CASSFHWDGSSEQYF. CDR3 sequence (DNA): TGTGCCAGCAGCTTTCATTGGGACGGTTCTTCCGAGCAGTACTTC.